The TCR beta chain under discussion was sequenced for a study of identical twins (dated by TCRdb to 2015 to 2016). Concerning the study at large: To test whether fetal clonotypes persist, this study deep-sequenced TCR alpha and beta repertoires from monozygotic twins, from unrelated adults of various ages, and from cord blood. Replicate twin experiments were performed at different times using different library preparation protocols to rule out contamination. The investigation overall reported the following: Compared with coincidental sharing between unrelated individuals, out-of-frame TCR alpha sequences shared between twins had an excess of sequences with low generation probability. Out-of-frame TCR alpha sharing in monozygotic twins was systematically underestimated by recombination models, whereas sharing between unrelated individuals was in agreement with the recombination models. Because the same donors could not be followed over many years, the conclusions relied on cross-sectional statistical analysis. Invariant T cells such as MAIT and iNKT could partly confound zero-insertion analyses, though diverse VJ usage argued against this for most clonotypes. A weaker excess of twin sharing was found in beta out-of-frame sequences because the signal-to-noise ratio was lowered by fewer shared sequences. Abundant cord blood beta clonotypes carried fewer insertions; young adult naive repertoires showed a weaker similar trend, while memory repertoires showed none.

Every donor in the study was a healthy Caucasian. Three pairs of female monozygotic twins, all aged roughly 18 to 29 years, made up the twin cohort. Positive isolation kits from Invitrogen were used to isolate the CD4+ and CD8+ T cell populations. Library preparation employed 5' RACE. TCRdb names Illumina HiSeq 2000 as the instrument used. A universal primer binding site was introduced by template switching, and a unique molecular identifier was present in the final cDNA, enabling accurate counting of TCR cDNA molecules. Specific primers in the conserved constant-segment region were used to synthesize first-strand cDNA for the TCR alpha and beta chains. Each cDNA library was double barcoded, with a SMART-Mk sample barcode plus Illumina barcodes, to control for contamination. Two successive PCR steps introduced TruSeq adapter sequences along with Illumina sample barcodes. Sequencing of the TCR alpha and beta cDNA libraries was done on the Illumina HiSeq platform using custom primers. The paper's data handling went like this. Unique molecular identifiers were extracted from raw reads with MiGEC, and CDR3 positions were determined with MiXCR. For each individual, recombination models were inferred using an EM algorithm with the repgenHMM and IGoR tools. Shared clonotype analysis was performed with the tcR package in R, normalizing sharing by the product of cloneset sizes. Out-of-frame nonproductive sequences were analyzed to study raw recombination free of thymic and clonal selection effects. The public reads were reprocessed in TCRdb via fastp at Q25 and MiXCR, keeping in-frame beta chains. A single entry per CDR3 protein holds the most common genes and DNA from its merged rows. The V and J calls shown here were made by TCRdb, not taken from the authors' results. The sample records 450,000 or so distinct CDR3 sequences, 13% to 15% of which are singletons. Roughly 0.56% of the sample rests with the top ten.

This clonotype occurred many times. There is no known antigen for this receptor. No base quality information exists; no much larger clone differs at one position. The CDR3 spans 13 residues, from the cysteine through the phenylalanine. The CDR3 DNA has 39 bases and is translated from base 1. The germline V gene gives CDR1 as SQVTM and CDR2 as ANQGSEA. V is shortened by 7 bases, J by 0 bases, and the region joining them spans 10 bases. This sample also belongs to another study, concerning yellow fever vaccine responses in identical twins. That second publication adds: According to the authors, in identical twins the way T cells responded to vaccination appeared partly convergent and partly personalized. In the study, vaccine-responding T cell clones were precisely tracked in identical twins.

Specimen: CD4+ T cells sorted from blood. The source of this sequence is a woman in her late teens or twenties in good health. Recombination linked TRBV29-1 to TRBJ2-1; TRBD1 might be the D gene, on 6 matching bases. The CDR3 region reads CSAGQRSYNEQFF. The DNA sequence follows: TGCAGCGCTGGACAGCGCTCCTACAATGAGCAGTTCTTC.